The clone carrying this TCR beta chain has a count of ten or more. Its antigen is currently unknown. Germline CDR1 MNHEY, CDR2 SVGAGI. This CDR3 comprises 15 residues. V lost 2 bases and J 0 bases, leaving 10 bases between the germline ends. The sample originates from a study of regulatory T cells in long-lasting Graves disease. To make TCR beta libraries, researchers used iRepertoire HTBI primers and Arm-PCR of CDR3 regions. One entry per CDR3 protein results from TCRdb running MiXCR on the multiplex PCR reads. The top ten hold 18% of the sample, which has about 620,000 distinct CDR3 sequences, roughly 15% seen once. Study-level points and caveats: With persistent disease, TRBV28, TRBJ1-2 and TRBJ2-5 were the favored segments.

Time point given: newly diagnosed GD, antithyroid drugs for less than 3 months. RNA isolated from PBMCs was used to make the TCR library. These data also featured in a second study, about T cells in Graves' hyperthyroidism and ophthalmopathy. From that second work: Using the HTBI primer set, a first-round RT-PCR was run on the TCR CDR3.

The sample here was peripheral blood mononuclear cells (PBMCs), taken at new diagnosis, from a patient treated with antithyroid drugs. The genes are TRBV6-5 and TRBJ1-1, with TRBD1 as a possible D gene (5 bases). The clonotype comes from a woman aged 25-40 years with Graves disease. The CDR3 sequence: CASSYRGRLNTEAFF. The DNA of the CDR3 is TGTGCCAGCAGTTACCGGGGGAGATTGAACACTGAAGCTTTCTTT.